One sample yielded the 21 T cell receptor beta chains listed below, sequenced in a study of blood T cell repertoires in COVID-19. Some clones are missing from TCRdb's copy, which holds only in-frame ones; the method was immunoSEQ multiplex PCR. The sample has roughly 100,000 clones; around 89% are singletons. Sequencing was carried out using peripheral blood. The receptors come from an older woman with acute or convalescent COVID-19.

This clone was detected only once. The chain is built from TRBV3-1 (or the pseudogene TRBV3-2) and TRBJ1-2; D is undetermined. The CDR3 contains 12 residues. Trimming pared 5 bases from V and 7 bases from J, leaving 11 bases between. Germline V lookup: CDR1 LGHDT, CDR2 YNNKEL (reference sequence). CDR3 in amino acids: CASSNDRGGYTF. The CDR3, as DNA: TGTGCCAGCAGCAATGATCGGGGTGGCTACACCTTC.

This sequence joins TRBV19 and TRBJ1-1; TRBD1 agrees at 10 bases. Unmatched junction bases numbered 17, after V lost 9 bases and J lost 1 base. The CDR3 runs 18 residues. The germline V gene has CDR1 LNHDA and CDR2 SQIVND (reference sequence). The CDR3 nucleotides are TGTGCCAGCAAGATGAGGGGACAGGGGCGCGGGACGAACACTGAAGCTTTCTTT. Residues: CASKMRGQGRGTNTEAFF.

Only one count was recorded for this clone. V usage is TRBV7-6 and J usage is TRBJ1-2; 7 nucleotides match TRBD1. Germline lookup yields CDR1 SGHVS and CDR2 FNYEAQ. V lost 1 base, J lost 3 bases, and 8 bases stayed unmatched. This CDR3 contains 16 residues. The CDR3 reads CASSLGKGASDYGYTF. CDR3 DNA sequence: TGTGCCAGCAGCTTAGGCAAGGGGGCGAGCGACTATGGCTACACCTTC.

The chain links TRBV15 to TRBJ2-7; TRBD2 might be the D (5 bases). The CDR3 totals 15 residues. Germline V gives CDR1 LNHNV, CDR2 YYDKDF (reference sequence). Trimming stripped 3 bases from V and 5 bases from J, with 17 bases between. DNA of the CDR3: TGTGCCACCAGCAGGGAGCTAGCTGCGTTCGACGAGCAGTACTTC. This gives the protein CATSRELAAFDEQYF.

CDR3 DNA: TGTGCCAGTAGTGCCACAGGGTTTGGTAGCAATCAGCCCCAGCATTTT. Encoded protein: CASSATGFGSNQPQHF. The chain couples TRBV19 to TRBJ1-5; tentative D call: TRBD1 (6 bases). The germline V gene encodes CDR1 LNHDA and CDR2 SQIVND (reference sequence). This CDR3 is built from 16 residues. V lost 5 bases and J 0 bases, leaving 14 bases between the germline ends.

This clone was found once. The chain carries TRBV20-1 and TRBJ2-1, with TRBD2 matching 10 bases. J lost 4 bases, V lost 6 bases, and 6 bases had no gene match. This CDR3 spans 14 amino acids. Germline V gene sequence: CDR1 DFQATT, CDR2 SNEGSKA (reference sequence). The CDR3 DNA sequence: TGCAGTGCAAGTAGCGGGAGGACGTACAATGAGCAGTTCTTC. The encoded protein is CSASSGRTYNEQFF.

CDR3 residues: CASSKELGGNNEQFF. DNA of the CDR3: TGTGCCAGCAGCAAAGAACTAGGTGGGAACAATGAGCAGTTCTTC. The chain is built from TRBV21-1 and TRBJ2-1; TRBD2, the table's D call, lacks a check against the DNA. TRBV21-1 is a listed pseudogene. This CDR3 region has 15 residues.

The V and J genes are TRBV21-1 and TRBJ2-1; the table names TRBD2, a call not compared with the DNA. TRBV21-1 has pseudogene status. The CDR3 totals 18 residues. CDR3 amino acids: CASILSRASGSPFNEQFF. For the CDR3, the DNA is TGTGCCAGCATTCTAAGCAGGGCTAGCGGGAGTCCCTTCAATGAGCAGTTCTTC.

This chain uses TRBV6-5 with TRBJ1-2, with TRBD1 matching over 7 bases. Losses at the gene ends were 0 bases for V and 4 bases for J; bases not matched to a gene: 5. This CDR3 is built from 15 residues. The germline V gene encodes CDR1 MNHEY and CDR2 SVGAGI. CDR3 protein: CASSYSIGGAYGYTF. CDR3 nucleotides: TGTGCCAGCAGTTACTCGATAGGGGGCGCCTATGGCTACACCTTC.

The rearrangement uses TRBV18 and TRBJ2-2, with D possibly TRBD1 on 5 matching bases. CDR1 is KGHSH and CDR2 is LQKENI in the germline V gene. The CDR3 totals 15 residues. V lost 3 bases to trimming and J lost 0 bases, with 8 bases between them. CDR3 coding DNA: TGTGCCAGCTCACCCGACAGACCGAACACCGGGGAGCTGTTTTTT. Translating gives CASSPDRPNTGELFF.

The V and J genes are TRBV10-3 and TRBJ1-6; D is ambiguous. Trimming shortened V by 4 bases and J by 10 bases, and 17 bases separated the two germline ends. Germline V gene sequence: CDR1 ENHRY, CDR2 SYGVKD. The CDR3 totals 15 residues. The CDR3 is CAISGASGVGSPLHF. The CDR3 coding sequence is TGTGCCATCAGTGGAGCGAGTGGAGTCGGCTCACCCCTCCACTTT.

V gene TRBV3-1 (or the pseudogene TRBV3-2) combines with J gene TRBJ2-2, with 7 bases identical to TRBD2. Per the germline V gene, CDR1 is LGHDT and CDR2 is YNNKEL (reference sequence). The J segment lost 1 base and the V segment lost 1 base, leaving 9 bases of the junction unmatched. CDR3 length: 18 amino acids. DNA of the CDR3: TGTGCCAGCAGCCAAGTCCCGACGGGGGGAGGGAACACCGGGGAGCTGTTTTTT. Its translation is CASSQVPTGGGNTGELFF.

The V and J genes are TRBV5-1 and TRBJ2-3; D is perhaps TRBD2 (5 bases). The V gene lost 7 bases and the J gene lost 1 base, with 19 bases spanning the gap. The germline V gene encodes CDR1 SGHRS and CDR2 YFSETQ. This CDR3 region has 16 residues. Here the CDR3 reads CASSTPGGMGTDTQYF. The DNA of the CDR3 is TGCGCCAGCTCAACACCAGGAGGTATGGGCACAGATACGCAGTATTTT.

This clone was counted a few times. The CDR3 loop is CASSYGRVGNQPQHF. The CDR3 region has the DNA TGTGCCAGCAGTTACGGCAGGGTCGGCAATCAGCCCCAGCATTTT. The chain links TRBV6-2 or TRBV6-3 to TRBJ1-5; a weak D match, TRBD1 (5 bases). V lost 2 bases and J 2 bases, leaving 10 bases between the germline ends. Per germline, CDR1 MNHEY and CDR2 SVGEGT. The CDR3 extends over 15 amino acids.

The chain has TRBV10-1 and TRBJ2-1; 7 bases line up with TRBD1. CDR1 and CDR2 (germline): WNHNN, SYGVQD (reference sequence). CDR3 length: 14 amino acids. J gave up 10 bases and V 5 bases, and 11 bases lay outside the gene matches. The CDR3 sequence: CASSFEGDRAEQFF. As DNA, the CDR3 is TGCGCCAGCAGTTTCGAAGGGGACAGAGCGGAGCAGTTCTTC.

This chain joins TRBV3-1 (or the pseudogene TRBV3-2) and TRBJ2-5, with 13 bases lining up with TRBD2. This CDR3 comprises 14 residues. The trim removed 8 bases at V and 5 bases at J, leaving 5 bases unmatched. The germline gives CDR1 LGHDT, CDR2 YNNKEL (reference sequence). CDR3 nucleotides: TGTGCCAGCCGACTAGCGGGAGGCGGGGAGACCCAGTACTTC. It translates to CASRLAGGGETQYF.

This clone appeared a single time. CDR3 sequence (DNA): TGTGCCAGCAGTGTACTTCCGGCGGCTGAGCAGTTCTTC. It codes for CASSVLPAAEQFF. The V call is TRBV2, the J call TRBJ2-1; no clear D. Per the germline V gene, CDR1 is SNHLY and CDR2 is FYNNEI. This CDR3 is built from 13 residues. The V end lost 4 bases, the J end lost 9 bases, and 13 bases lay between the germline ends.

DNA for the CDR3: TGTGCCAGCAGCCAAGATTGGGCCAGGGTGTACACTGAAGCTTTCTTT. It is translated as CASSQDWARVYTEAFF. The rearrangement uses TRBV3-1 (or the pseudogene TRBV3-2) and TRBJ1-1, with D perhaps matching TRBD1 (5 bases). Between the trimmed V and J ends, which lost 0 bases and 3 bases, there was a span of 14 bases. Germline CDR1 reads LGHDT; CDR2 reads YNNKEL (reference sequence). The CDR3 is 16 amino acids.

The chain combines TRBV5-5 with TRBJ1-3; 8 bases are shared with TRBD1. The CDR3 has 18 amino acids. Germline CDR1 is SGHKS and CDR2 is YYEKEE (reference sequence). V was pared by 4 bases and J by 0 bases, with 12 bases of the junction left unmatched. The CDR3 DNA follows: TGTGCCAGCAGCCAAGAGGAACAGGGGGTCCTCTCTGGAAACACCATATATTTT. This encodes CASSQEEQGVLSGNTIYF.

The J gene is TRBJ2-5, the V gene TRBV12-3 or TRBV12-4; D is ambiguous. V lost 3 bases and J 5 bases, leaving 10 bases between the germline ends. CDR3 length: 13 amino acids. CDR3 loop: CASSFTSRETQYF. As DNA, the CDR3 is TGTGCCAGCAGTTTCACGTCGAGGGAGACCCAGTACTTC.

This chain uses TRBV30 with TRBJ2-7; TRBD1 matches at 11 bases. V lost 3 bases to trimming and J lost 5 bases; unmatched junction nucleotides: 3. The CDR3 runs to 13 residues. Germline lookup yields CDR1 GTSNPN and CDR2 SVGIG (reference sequence). The CDR3 sequence is CAWRRTGGNEQYF. The CDR3 DNA follows: TGTGCCTGGAGGCGGACAGGGGGCAACGAGCAGTACTTC.